Listed below are T cell receptor beta chains from one sample, sequenced in a study of shared clonotypes between healthy human individuals. Method: immunoSEQ multiplex PCR; TCRdb's copy keeps in-frame clones and lacks some. The sample yields around 1 million clones, 76% seen once. Input material: memory CD4+ T cells sorted from blood. Receptors originate from a man younger than 35 in good health. Each CDR3 is given with its conserved first and last residue. The order of the fields is CDR3 DNA, CDR3 protein, clone size, V gene, D gene, J gene. The D gene is left open where the match is weak. Clone size is stated in some rows and not others, as once, few, many or a class when expanded.

TGTGCCAGTAGGACTAGCGGGGGGGTCACAGATACGCAGTATTTT	CASRTSGGVTDTQYF	-	TRBV19	TRBD2	TRBJ2-3
TGTGCCAGCAGCTTGGCCCTCAGCGGGGGAATAGATACGCAGTATTTT	CASSLALSGGIDTQYF	once	TRBV5-8	TRBD2	TRBJ2-3
TGTGCCAGCAGCTTAGCGTCGGGGACCCTCCATAATACGCAGTATTTT	CASSLASGTLHNTQYF	-	TRBV7-9	-	TRBJ2-3
TGTGCCAGCAGTTTAGGGCAGAACTTAGCCAAAAACATTCAGTACTTC	CASSLGQNLAKNIQYF	-	TRBV28	-	TRBJ2-4
TGTGCCAGCAGTCCTCGACAGGGATGGTCCGGGGAGCTGTTTTTT	CASSPRQGWSGELFF	few	TRBV6-1	TRBD1	TRBJ2-2
TGCGCCAGCAGCCAAGGGGGGGCAGTTGGCTACACCTTC	CASSQGGAVGYTF	-	TRBV4-3	-	TRBJ1-2
TGTGCCAGCAGCAAAGGAAGGCGGGGATGCACAGATACGCAGTATTTT	CASSKGRRGCTDTQYF	-	TRBV21-1	-	TRBJ2-3
TGTGCCAGCAGCGTAGGATCCCGGGGCCAAAACCAAGAGACCCAGTACTTC	CASSVGSRGQNQETQYF	-	TRBV9	-	TRBJ2-5
TGTGCCAGCAGGCAGCAGGGGAGCTCCTACGAGCAGTACTTC	CASRQQGSSYEQYF	-	TRBV27	-	TRBJ2-7
TGTGCCAGCAGCTTAGGGGCTAGCATAGATGAGCAGTTCTTC	CASSLGASIDEQFF	-	TRBV7-9	-	TRBJ2-1
TGCGCCAGCAGCTTAGGACCCACGCGCTCCTACGAGCAGTACTTC	CASSLGPTRSYEQYF	-	TRBV5-1	-	TRBJ2-7
TGTGCCAGCAGCCCTCAACAGGGGCGGAAATTTTACAATGAGCAGTTCTTC	CASSPQQGRKFYNEQFF	-	TRBV27	TRBD1	TRBJ2-1
TGTGCCAGTAGTCGACTCGGACAGGGAGGCTACACCTTC	CASSRLGQGGYTF	few	TRBV19	TRBD1	TRBJ1-2
TGTGCCAGCAGCCCATCGGGGGGGCTCGGTGAGCAGTTCTTC	CASSPSGGLGEQFF	-	TRBV7-3	TRBD2	TRBJ2-1
TGTGCCAGCGCCGCAGGGGGGCTGGGCAATCAGCCCCAGCATTTT	CASAAGGLGNQPQHF	-	TRBV6-1	TRBD1	TRBJ1-5
TGCGCCAGCAGCTTGAGACACCAACAAGAGACCCAGTACTTC	CASSLRHQQETQYF	-	TRBV5-1	-	TRBJ2-5
TGTGCCAGCAGCTTGTACCGGAGCGCTGAAGCTTTCTTT	CASSLYRSAEAFF	-	TRBV5-6	-	TRBJ1-1
TGTGCCATCAGTCGGGACACCGGGGAGCTGTTTTTT	CAISRDTGELFF	-	TRBV10-3	-	TRBJ2-2
TGTGCCAGCAGGGTAGGGGACAGGGTAGGGCCCCAGCATTTT	CASRVGDRVGPQHF	-	TRBV6-1	TRBD1	TRBJ1-5
TGCGCCAGCAGCTTGATCCAAGAGACCCAGTACTTC	CASSLIQETQYF	few	TRBV5-1	-	TRBJ2-5
TGTGCCAGCAGCTTGAGCTCCGGGACAGCTAACTATGGCTACACCTTC	CASSLSSGTANYGYTF	-	TRBV11-2	TRBD1	TRBJ1-2
TGCGCCAGCAGCCCCGGGACTAGCGGGGGAAGCACAGATACGCAGTATTTT	CASSPGTSGGSTDTQYF	-	TRBV10-1	TRBD2	TRBJ2-3
TGCGCCAGCAGCTTACAGGGTCTTGAGCAGTTCTTC	CASSLQGLEQFF	-	TRBV5-1	-	TRBJ2-1
TGTGCCAGCACCGGGGTGGGTAGTCTTGGAAACACCATATATTTT	CASTGVGSLGNTIYF	few	TRBV6-1	-	TRBJ1-3
TGTGCCAGCAGCCTGAATCCGGGGGCCGAGCAGTACTTC	CASSLNPGAEQYF	-	TRBV7-8	-	TRBJ2-7
TGTGCCATCAGTGAAGGGAATTCACCCCTCCACTTT	CAISEGNSPLHF	few	TRBV10-3	-	TRBJ1-6
TGTGCCAGTGCCTCGGCCCATCGGTCTGGAGGTAGAAACACCATATATTTT	CASASAHRSGGRNTIYF	-	TRBV19	-	TRBJ1-3
TGTGCCAGCAGCCTCCCAGAGGGGACAGGGAGTCAGCCCCAGCATTTT	CASSLPEGTGSQPQHF	-	TRBV7-2	TRBD1	TRBJ1-5
TGTGCCAGCAGCATCGGAGGGAGGTTGGGGGACTACGAGCAGTACTTC	CASSIGGRLGDYEQYF	-	TRBV21-1	-	TRBJ2-7